One and the same sample provided the 18 T cell receptor beta chains below, sequenced in a study of cytomegalovirus exposure and HLA in healthy donors. The primer mix had 60 Vbeta and 13 Jbeta primers. Some clones are missing from TCRdb's copy, which holds only in-frame ones; the method was immunoSEQ multiplex PCR. Among over 60,000 clones listed, about 77% were seen once. Material for sequencing was PBMCs. These receptors were collected from a woman in her 30s in good health and CMV-seronegative.

There are a few counts of this clone. This chain uses TRBV4-1 with TRBJ2-5; perhaps TRBD2 as D (5 bases). Germline V gene lookup returns CDR1 MGHRA and CDR2 YSYEKL. CDR3 size: 13 residues. The V gene lost 4 bases and the J gene lost 6 bases, with 12 bases spanning the gap. CDR3 region: CASSPDWSQTQYF. CDR3 DNA sequence: TGCGCCAGCAGCCCGGACTGGAGTCAGACCCAGTACTTC.

This rearrangement joins TRBV11-1 to TRBJ2-6, with a tentative D call TRBD1 (5 bases). Trimming took off 0 bases at V and 0 bases at J, with 15 bases between the two ends. The CDR3 spans 19 residues. CDR1 is SGHAT, CDR2 FQDESV, per germline (reference sequence). For the CDR3, the DNA is TGTGCCAGCAGCTTAGCGTCGAGCAGGGTGAGCTCTGGGGCCAACGTCCTGACTTTC. Protein sequence: CASSLASSRVSSGANVLTF.

The chain has TRBV30 and TRBJ2-2; TRBD1 agrees at 7 bases. After removal of 6 bases from V and 5 bases from J, the junction contained 9 bases not matched to a gene. Germline V CDR1 and CDR2: GTSNPN, SVGIG (reference sequence). CDR3 length: 14 residues. Written as DNA, the CDR3 is TGTGCCTGCCCACAGGGGCTGGGGACCGGGGAGCTGTTTTTT. Its translation is CACPQGLGTGELFF.

V and J are TRBV19 and TRBJ2-3; D is unclear. Germline CDR1 LNHDA, CDR2 SQIVND (reference sequence). V dropped 5 bases and J dropped 6 bases, with 12 bases sitting between them. The CDR3 sequence is 13 residues long. CDR3 sequence: CASSLPDWDTQYF. The CDR3 coding sequence is TGTGCCAGTAGTCTCCCAGATTGGGATACGCAGTATTTT.

The genes are TRBV7-2 and TRBJ2-2; D possibly corresponds to TRBD1 (6 bases). V gave up 1 base and J gave up 5 bases, with 11 bases separating them. The CDR3 is 15 amino acids. The germline CDR1 and CDR2 sequences are SGHTA and FQGNSA. CDR3 sequence: CASSLEGVATGELFF. In DNA, the CDR3 is TGTGCCAGCAGCTTAGAGGGGGTAGCGACCGGGGAGCTGTTTTTT.

This sequence joins TRBV10-1 and TRBJ2-7, with 11 bases fitting TRBD1. The J segment lost 5 bases and the V segment lost 6 bases, leaving 3 bases of the junction unmatched. The CDR3 spans 13 residues. Germline V gene lookup returns CDR1 WNHNN and CDR2 SYGVQD (reference sequence). The CDR3 protein is CASSRDRGNEQYF. The DNA for the CDR3 is TGCGCCAGCAGCCGGGACAGGGGGAACGAGCAGTACTTC.

This clone was seen only once. This chain connects TRBV29-1 to TRBJ2-4, with TRBD2 matching over 13 bases. The ends lost 3 bases at V and 1 base at J; junction bases unmatched: 15. This CDR3 has 20 amino acids. The germline gives CDR1 SQVTM, CDR2 ANQGSEA. CDR3 loop: CSVEEGTSGNWGWAKNIQYF. In DNA, the CDR3 is TGCAGCGTTGAGGAGGGGACTAGCGGGAATTGGGGTTGGGCCAAAAACATTCAGTACTTC. Filled out from reference TRBV29-1 and TRBJ2-4, the complete variable domain reads SAVISQKPSRDICQRGTSLTIQCQVDSQVTMMFWYRQQPGQSLTLIATANQGSEATYESGFVIDKFPISRPNLTFSTLTVSNMSPEDSSIYLCSVEEGTSGNWGWAKNIQYFGAGTRLSVL.

The genes are TRBV5-4 and TRBJ1-5; the D is unclear. This CDR3 is 13 amino acids long. Germline loops: CDR1 SGHNT, CDR2 YYREEE (reference sequence). The V end lost 0 bases, the J end lost 9 bases, and 10 bases lay between the germline ends. CDR3 DNA sequence: TGTGCCAGCAGCTTGGATGGCTCAGGGCCCCAGCATTTT. The encoded protein is CASSLDGSGPQHF.

V gene TRBV5-1 combines with J gene TRBJ2-5; the match to TRBD1 covers 7 bases. From germline, CDR1 is SGHRS and CDR2 YFSETQ. This CDR3 contains 14 residues. Trimming at V came to 4 bases and at J to 4 bases, leaving 7 bases not matched to a gene. The CDR3 here is CASSLRTGVETQYF. DNA of the CDR3: TGCGCCAGCAGCCTACGGACAGGAGTAGAGACCCAGTACTTC.

The CDR3 reads CASSLQGYNEQFF. The CDR3 bases are TGTGCCAGCAGCTTACAGGGGTACAATGAGCAGTTCTTC. The rearrangement links TRBV11-2 to TRBJ2-1; weak D call: TRBD1 (6 bases). V lost 2 bases to trimming and J lost 4 bases, with 6 bases between them. Germline-derived CDR1 and CDR2 are SGHAT and FQNNGV. The CDR3 covers 13 residues.

A single count supports this clone. The chain links TRBV6-5 to TRBJ2-4, with 9 positions matching TRBD1. Per germline, CDR1 MNHEY and CDR2 SVGAGI. Trimming took 5 bases from V and 0 from J; bases not matched to a gene: 2. The CDR3 is 15 residues long. Here the CDR3 DNA reads TGTGCCAGCAGTCCGGACAGGGGAGCCAAAAACATTCAGTACTTC. Encoded protein: CASSPDRGAKNIQYF.

Worth noting for this clone: One end of the junction varies from germline; a read error may be responsible. The chain combines TRBV10-2 with TRBJ2-7; unclear D gene. This CDR3 spans 15 amino acids. Germline CDR1 is WSHSY and CDR2 is SAAADI. The CDR3 coding sequence is TGCGCCAGCAGCGAGTCCTACTCAATCCCCTACGAGCAGTACTTC. Translated: CASSESYSIPYEQYF.

The chain carries TRBV5-6 and TRBJ2-5; D might be TRBD2 (5 bases). The CDR3 sequence is 14 residues long. Trimming cost V 2 bases and J 2 bases, with 10 bases left between them. Germline assignment: CDR1 SGHDT and CDR2 YYEEEE. The CDR3 coding sequence is TGTGCCAGCAGCTTACTAGATCCTCAAGAGACCCAGTACTTC. Its translation: CASSLLDPQETQYF.

The CDR3: CAWSVLAGDLANTGELFF. CDR3 coding DNA: TGTGCCTGGAGTGTACTAGCGGGAGACTTGGCGAACACCGGGGAGCTGTTTTTT. This chain links TRBV30 with TRBJ2-2; the match to TRBD2 covers 11 bases. Germline loops: CDR1 GTSNPN, CDR2 SVGIG (reference sequence). Trimming at V came to 0 bases and at J to 0 bases, leaving 6 bases not matched to a gene. The CDR3 has 18 amino acids.

The chain combines TRBV5-1 with TRBJ2-5; D might be TRBD1 (5 bases). The DNA end is more similar to TRBJ2-7, so the J call may be wrong. Germline assignment: CDR1 SGHRS and CDR2 YFSETQ. The CDR3 sequence is 15 residues long. This CDR3 is CASSLRTVDIREQYF. DNA of the CDR3: TGCGCCAGCAGCTTACGGACGGTGGACATACGCGAGCAGTACTTC.

The rearrangement uses TRBV7-2 and TRBJ2-5; TRBD1 matches 7 bases. Germline CDR1 and CDR2: SGHTA and FQGNSA. The V and J ends lost 5 bases and 4 bases, in that order; junction bases with no gene match: 16. CDR3 size: 17 residues. CDR3 sequence: CASSPPNRGFGRETQYF. CDR3 coding DNA: TGTGCCAGCAGCCCCCCTAACAGGGGATTTGGCCGAGAGACCCAGTACTTC.

The rearrangement links TRBV6-1 to TRBJ1-4; TRBD1 agrees at 10 bases. V shed 0 bases, J shed 6 bases, and the junction held 4 bases outside the gene matches. The CDR3 is 16 residues long. Germline CDR1 MNHNS, CDR2 SASEGT. Written as DNA, the CDR3 is TGTGCCAGCAGTGAAGCCATTGGGACAGGGGATGAAAAACTGTTTTTT. Protein sequence: CASSEAIGTGDEKLFF.

The V gene is TRBV5-1, the J gene TRBJ2-3; D not certain. The germline CDR1 and CDR2 sequences are SGHRS and YFSETQ. Trimming took 4 bases from V and 4 from J, leaving 10 bases between them. This CDR3 has 13 amino acids. The CDR3 DNA sequence: TGCGCCAGCAGCCCCCGGTATTCAGATACGCAGTATTTT. Translated: CASSPRYSDTQYF. Combining the CDR3 with reference TRBV5-1 and TRBJ2-3 gives the whole variable domain KAGVTQTPRYLIKTRGQQVTLSCSPISGHRSVSWYQQTPGQGLQFLFEYFSETQRNKGNFPGRFSGRQFSNSRSEMNVSTLELGDSALYLCASSPRYSDTQYFGPGTRLTVL.